Listed below are T cell receptor beta chains from one sample, sequenced in a study of blood T cell repertoires in COVID-19. Using immunoSEQ multiplex PCR, the repertoire was profiled, and TCRdb retains in-frame clones only, with some absent. The table includes 220,000 or so clones, around nine tenths detected once. The sequenced sample consisted of PBMCs or T cells enriched from blood (not recorded which). These receptor sequences come from a woman between 50 and 59 years old with acute COVID-19. Each CDR3 is given with its conserved first and last residue.

TRBV28,CASSFEQANEKLFF
TRBV4-1,CASSQGQGTEKLFF
TRBV12-3/TRBV12-4,CASSWDTQETQYF
TRBV28,CASSLTGAYNSPLHF
TRBV5-1,CASSLDALAPGELFF
TRBV28,CASRAPSEAPQHF
TRBV9,CASSVGGLRDEQFF
TRBV24-1,CATSDLGGTSGFDEQFF
TRBV18,CASSPPGQGAWYGYTF
TRBV28,CASLIGGGREDTEAFF
TRBV30,CAWSPRGQSIEQYF
TRBV28,CASRRSGPAYNEQFF
TRBV12-3/TRBV12-4,CASSPKTYEQYF
TRBV15,CATLRVRTQGLTF
TRBV18,CASSQGLGNTIYF
TRBV6-1,CASSEVWAGYEQYF
TRBV7-2,CASSSTGTLFEQYF
TRBV7-9,CASSRQGTNEKLFF
TRBV27,CASSPRQGTWFGYTF
TRBV28,CASNSGLAGGAGNEQFF
TRBV11-2,CASSLEADSNEKLFF
TRBV6-5,CASSYKRGDTQYF
TRBV7-2,CASSLRLAGTQETQYF
TRBV28,CASSLTVANQPQHF
TRBV28,CASSLPRGWDEKLFF
TRBV28,CASKPQGFFSNQPQHF
TRBV6-5,CASSLDRASNQPQHF
TRBV30,CAWSRGGGSYEQYF
TRBV7-3,CASSLSGRPSSYNEQFF
TRBV6-5,CASSYSAQIAKNIQYF
TRBV28,CASSLYRVPYEQYF
TRBV18,CASSPPARAFNEQFF
TRBV5-1,CASSFFQSGQGGETQYF
TRBV30,CAWSAGDTLNYGYTF
TRBV7-6,CASRPMTGNTGELFF
TRBV5-4,CASSSTGLYGYTF
TRBV5-8,CASSLADRDSTDTQYF
TRBV6-2/TRBV6-3,CASSYGAGGNTGELFF
TRBV5-1,CASSLVSGSSYEQYF
TRBV11-2,CASSLDRRAAYF
TRBV19,CASSISLPREYGYTF
TRBV7-9,CASGGTVRSEGYTF
TRBV27,CASSITGDEKLFF
TRBV28,CASRIQQGGQPQHF
TRBV18,CASSLRDRGLGEQYF
TRBV30,CAWSIAGHEQFF
TRBV30,CAWSVRGAYGYTF